This T cell receptor beta chain emerged from a study of blood T cell repertoires in COVID-19. Produced via immunoSEQ multiplex PCR; TCRdb's table is partial and in-frame only. The sample consists of some 170,000 clones, around 79% of them appearing once. Germline V CDR1 and CDR2: SGHTA, FQGNSA. Trimming pared 2 bases from V and 1 base from J, leaving 11 bases between. The CDR3 consists of 15 residues. The receptor was isolated from a woman in her 70s with acute or convalescent COVID-19. V and J are TRBV7-2 and TRBJ1-2; no clear D gene. The sample taken for sequencing was peripheral blood. CDR3 sequence: CASSLNSRLNYGYTF. The CDR3 region has the DNA TGTGCCAGCAGCTTAAACTCGCGACTTAACTATGGCTACACCTTC.